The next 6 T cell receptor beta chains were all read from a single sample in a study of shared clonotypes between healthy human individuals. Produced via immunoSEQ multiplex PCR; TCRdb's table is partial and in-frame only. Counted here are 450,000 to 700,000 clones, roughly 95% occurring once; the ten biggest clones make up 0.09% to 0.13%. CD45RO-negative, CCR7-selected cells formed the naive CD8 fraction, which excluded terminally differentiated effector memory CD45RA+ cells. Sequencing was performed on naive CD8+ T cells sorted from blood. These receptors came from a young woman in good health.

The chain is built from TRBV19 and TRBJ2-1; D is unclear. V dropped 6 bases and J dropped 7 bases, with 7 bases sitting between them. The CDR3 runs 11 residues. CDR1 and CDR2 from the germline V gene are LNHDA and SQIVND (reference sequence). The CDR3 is CASSMDNEQFF. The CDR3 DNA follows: TGTGCCAGTAGCATGGATAATGAGCAGTTCTTC.

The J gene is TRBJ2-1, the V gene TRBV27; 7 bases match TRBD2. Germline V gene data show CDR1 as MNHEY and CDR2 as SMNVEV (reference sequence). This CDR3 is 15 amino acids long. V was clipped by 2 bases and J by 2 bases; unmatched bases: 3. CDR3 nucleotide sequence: TGTGCCAGCAGTTTAACCGGGACTACCTACAATGAGCAGTTCTTC. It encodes CASSLTGTTYNEQFF.

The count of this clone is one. DNA of the CDR3: TGTGCCAGCAGCGTAGAGAGGGGGGCCACAGATACGCAGTATTTT. Translated: CASSVERGATDTQYF. This rearrangement joins TRBV9 to TRBJ2-3; D is perhaps TRBD1 or TRBD2 (6 bases each). The germline CDR1 and CDR2 sequences are SGDLS and YYNGEE. The V end was cut by 0 bases, the J end by 2 bases, with 10 bases between. This CDR3 comprises 15 residues.

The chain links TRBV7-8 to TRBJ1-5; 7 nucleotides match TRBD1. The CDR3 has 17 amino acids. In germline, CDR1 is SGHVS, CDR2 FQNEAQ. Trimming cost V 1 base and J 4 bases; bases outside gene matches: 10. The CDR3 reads CASSLEIGTDPNQPQHF. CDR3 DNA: TGTGCCAGCAGCTTAGAAATCGGGACAGATCCTAATCAGCCCCAGCATTTT.

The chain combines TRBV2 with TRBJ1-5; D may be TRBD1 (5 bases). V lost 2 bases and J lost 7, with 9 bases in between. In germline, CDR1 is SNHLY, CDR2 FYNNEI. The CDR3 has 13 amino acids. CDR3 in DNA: TGTGCCAGCAGTGAACGGGGGGGGCAGCCCCAGCATTTT. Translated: CASSERGGQPQHF.

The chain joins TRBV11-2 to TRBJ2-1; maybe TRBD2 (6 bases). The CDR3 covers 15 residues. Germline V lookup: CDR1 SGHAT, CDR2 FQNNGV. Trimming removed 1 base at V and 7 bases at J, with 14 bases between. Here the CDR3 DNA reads TGTGCCAGCAGCTTAGCTGCGGGACGGTTGAATGAGCAGTTCTTC. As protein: CASSLAAGRLNEQFF.